Each of the 22 T cell receptor beta chains below was sequenced from the same sample in a study of blood T cell repertoires in COVID-19. Assay used: immunoSEQ multiplex PCR; TCRdb lists only in-frame clones, some missing. The sample shows 200,000 to 300,000 clones, roughly 88% of them seen only once. Sequences were obtained from peripheral blood. Receptors originate from a woman in her 30s with COVID-19, enrolled during active disease.

The genes are TRBV2 and TRBJ2-1; 12 nucleotides line up with TRBD2. This CDR3 is built from 15 residues. Germline V CDR1 and CDR2: SNHLY, FYNNEI. The J segment lost 8 bases and the V segment lost 7 bases, leaving 9 bases of the junction unmatched. CDR3 sequence reads: CASTPGLAGFYEQFF. The DNA for the CDR3 is TGTGCCAGCACCCCCGGACTAGCGGGGTTTTATGAGCAGTTCTTC.

The J gene is TRBJ2-5, the V gene TRBV4-3; D may be TRBD1 (5 bases). The CDR3 sequence is 17 residues long. Germline lookup yields CDR1 LGHNA and CDR2 YSLEER. V lost 4 bases, J lost 2 bases, and 20 bases lay in between. The CDR3 sequence: CASSLSTDWGPQETQYF. The CDR3 nucleotides are TGCGCCAGCAGCCTTTCCACGGATTGGGGCCCACAAGAGACCCAGTACTTC.

The rearrangement joins TRBV7-9 to TRBJ1-1, with D possibly TRBD1 on 5 matching bases. V lost 5 bases and J 3 bases, leaving 28 bases between the germline ends. This CDR3 has 19 amino acids. The germline V gene encodes CDR1 SEHNR and CDR2 FQNEAQ (reference sequence). CDR3 region: CASSPPIASGSHLYTEAFF. Here the CDR3 DNA reads TGTGCCAGCAGCCCACCAATCGCCTCAGGGTCCCATCTTTACACTGAAGCTTTCTTT.

In the case of this clone: Other nucleotide sequences from this sample produce the same CDR3. This rearrangement joins TRBV12-3 or TRBV12-4 to TRBJ2-2; D perhaps matches TRBD2 (6 bases). CDR3 length: 12 amino acids. Trimming took off 4 bases at V and 6 bases at J, with 6 bases between the two ends. The CDR3 loop reads CASSSGAGELFF. CDR3 bases: TGTGCCAGCAGTTCGGGGGCCGGGGAGCTGTTTTTT.

This clone appeared a few times. V and J are TRBV28 and TRBJ1-1; D is possibly TRBD1 (6 bases). This CDR3 has 15 residues. The V and J ends lost 2 bases and 2 bases respectively, with 12 bases between them. Germline-derived CDR1 and CDR2 are MDHEN and SYDVKM. CDR3 region: CASSLVGAGNTEAFF. The CDR3, as DNA: TGTGCCAGCAGTTTAGTGGGGGCCGGAAACACTGAAGCTTTCTTT.

V usage is TRBV6-2 or TRBV6-3 and J usage is TRBJ1-4, with TRBD1 identical over 9 bases. Germline V gene sequence: CDR1 MNHEY, CDR2 SVGEGT. The CDR3 runs 16 residues. The V and J ends lost 5 bases and 7 bases, in that order; junction bases with no gene match: 11. The CDR3 is CASSKTPGQGGEKLFF. As DNA, the CDR3 is TGTGCCAGCAGTAAGACACCGGGACAGGGAGGTGAAAAACTGTTTTTT.

The J gene is TRBJ2-7, the V gene TRBV10-3, with no clear D. With 10 bases removed from V and 0 bases from J, the gap between germline ends came to 16 bases. The CDR3 covers 14 residues. The germline gives CDR1 ENHRY, CDR2 SYGVKD. The CDR3 DNA is TGTGCCACCTCCCACGATGAGAGCTCCTACGAGCAGTACGTC. This encodes CATSHDESSYEQYV.

The chain joins TRBV6-2 or TRBV6-3 to TRBJ1-1; tentatively, D is TRBD1 (6 bases). Germline CDR1 reads MNHEY; CDR2 reads SVGEGT. V dropped 6 bases and J dropped 6 bases, with 20 bases sitting between them. This CDR3 has 15 amino acids. DNA of the CDR3: TGTGCCAGCAGCTCAATGGGGGCTTTCACGGCTGAAGCTTTCTTT. Protein: CASSSMGAFTAEAFF.

The chain joins TRBV24-1 to TRBJ2-1; D is possibly TRBD1 (5 bases). This CDR3 region has 13 residues. V lost 9 bases to trimming and J lost 9 bases, with 17 bases between them. Looked up from germline, CDR1 is KGHDR and CDR2 is SFDVKD. CDR3 in DNA: TGTGCCACCGAAACCGGACATTTCGGTGAGCAGTTCTTC. Translated, it gives CATETGHFGEQFF.

The chain has TRBV7-2 and TRBJ2-7; 11 positions agree with TRBD1. The V gene's germline CDR1 is SGHTA and CDR2 FQGNSA. V shed 1 base and J 6 bases; nucleotides not matched to a gene: 5. CDR3 length: 15 residues. The CDR3 DNA sequence: TGTGCCAGCAGCTTAGATGGACAGGGGGCCCGCGAGCAGTACTTC. It translates to CASSLDGQGAREQYF.

The gene calls are TRBV10-2 and TRBJ1-1; TRBD1 aligns across 8 bases. With V trimmed by 3 bases and J by 1 base, 4 bases remained unmatched. The CDR3 has 15 residues. Per the germline V gene, CDR1 is WSHSY and CDR2 is SAAADI. The CDR3, as DNA: TGCGCCAGCAGTGACAGGGGGCTTGCGAACACTGAAGCTTTCTTT. It encodes CASSDRGLANTEAFF.

The chain employs TRBV4-3 and TRBJ1-5; 8 bases align to TRBD1. V trimming: 0 bases; J trimming: 2 bases; junction bases outside the gene matches: 12. The CDR3 extends over 19 amino acids. Germline loops: CDR1 LGHNA, CDR2 YSLEER. CDR3 in amino acids: CASSQDIPIGTGGNQPQHF. The DNA for the CDR3 is TGCGCCAGCAGCCAAGATATCCCCATTGGGACAGGCGGCAATCAGCCCCAGCATTTT.

The count of this clone is one. The chain couples TRBV9 to TRBJ2-5; D unclear. The CDR3 runs to 14 residues. V shed 4 bases and J shed 5 bases, with 15 bases lying between them. The germline gives CDR1 SGDLS, CDR2 YYNGEE. CDR3 sequence reads: CASSPRSGLETQYF. DNA of the CDR3: TGTGCCAGCAGCCCCCGAAGTGGCTTGGAGACCCAGTACTTC.

V is TRBV4-1 and J is TRBJ1-5; D remains unclear. V was pared by 1 base and J by 0 bases, with 10 bases between. Per germline, CDR1 MGHRA and CDR2 YSYEKL. The CDR3 contains 16 residues. The CDR3 DNA follows: TGCGCCAGCAGCCAAGGGGTGCACTATAGCAATCAGCCCCAGCATTTT. Translation: CASSQGVHYSNQPQHF.

The gene calls are TRBV23-1 and TRBJ2-7; TRBD1 might be the D (5 bases). TRBV23-1 is labeled an ORF, and its function is uncertain. V was trimmed by 0 bases and J by 0 bases, leaving 9 bases between them. The CDR3 length is 15 residues. The CDR3 coding sequence is TGCGCCAGCAGTCAATCGAACAGGAGCTCCTACGAGCAGTACGTC. Its translation is CASSQSNRSSYEQYV.

Only one count was recorded for this clone. The chain employs TRBV6-5 and TRBJ2-4; TRBD1 aligns across 8 bases. There are 15 residues in the CDR3. From germline, CDR1 is MNHEY and CDR2 SVGAGI. V trimming: 2 bases; J trimming: 8 bases; junction bases outside the gene matches: 8. The CDR3 DNA reads as TGTGCCAGCAGTTACACCCGACAGGGGCGGGACATTCAGTACTTC. This sequence encodes CASSYTRQGRDIQYF.

This chain joins TRBV19 and TRBJ1-5; 7 bases match TRBD1. V lost 5 bases to trimming and J lost 4 bases; unmatched junction nucleotides: 5. Germline CDR1 and CDR2: LNHDA and SQIVND (reference sequence). The CDR3 totals 14 residues. Here the CDR3 DNA reads TGTGCCAGTAGTCCCGTACAGGGGAATCAGCCCCAGCATTTT. Protein product: CASSPVQGNQPQHF.

The V call is TRBV27, the J call TRBJ1-2; a weak D match, TRBD1 (6 bases). CDR1 is MNHEY and CDR2 is SMNVEV in the germline V gene (reference sequence). The CDR3 runs to 13 residues. Between the trimmed V and J ends, which lost 4 bases and 7 bases, there was a span of 13 bases. The CDR3 DNA reads as TGTGCCAGCAGTTCAGCAGGGGCGGGTGGCTACACCTTC. It specifies CASSSAGAGGYTF.

There are a few counts of this clone. The chain carries TRBV14 and TRBJ1-2, with TRBD1 as a possible D gene (6 bases). This CDR3 is 16 amino acids long. Looked up from germline, CDR1 is SGHDN and CDR2 is FVKESK. Deletions cut 0 bases from V and 4 bases from J, with 15 bases between. CDR3 sequence: CASSQDLARDIYGYTF. The CDR3, as DNA: TGTGCCAGCAGCCAAGATCTCGCCCGGGACATCTATGGCTACACCTTC.

V and J are TRBV6-6 and TRBJ1-1; 8 nucleotides align to TRBD1. V trimming: 10 bases; J trimming: 0 bases; junction bases outside the gene matches: 7. Germline V gives CDR1 MNHNY, CDR2 SVGAGI (reference sequence). The CDR3 is 14 residues long. The CDR3 coding sequence is TGTGCCACCAGGACAGGGACAATGAACACTGAAGCTTTCTTT. Its protein is CATRTGTMNTEAFF.

The rearrangement joins TRBV5-6 to TRBJ1-1; D might be TRBD1 (6 bases). Trimming shortened V by 3 bases and J by 10 bases, and 16 bases separated the two germline ends. Germline assignment: CDR1 SGHDT and CDR2 YYEEEE. The CDR3 contains 13 residues. The CDR3 DNA follows: TGTGCCAGCAGCTGGGGGCGTCCGGATGTAGCTTTCTTT. Its protein product is CASSWGRPDVAFF. The complete variable domain, with remaining parts taken from reference TRBV5-6 and TRBJ1-1, reads DAGVTQSPTHLIKTRGQQVTLRCSPKSGHDTVSWYQQALGQGPQFIFQYYEEEERQRGNFPDRFSGHQFPNYSSELNVNALLLGDSALYLCASSWGRPDVAFFGQGTRLTVV.

CDR3 region: CASSPGQGISYEQYV. DNA for the CDR3: TGTGCCAGCAGTCCGGGACAGGGTATATCTTACGAGCAGTACGTC. J is TRBJ2-7 and V is TRBV6-2 or TRBV6-3, with 9 bases aligning to TRBD1. The CDR3 consists of 15 residues. V dropped 5 bases and J dropped 4; count of bases not matched to a gene: 9. CDR1 MNHEY and CDR2 SVGEGT come from the germline V gene.